This T cell receptor (beta chain) was sequenced for a study of T cell responses to AZD1222 COVID-19 vaccine. Whole-study findings and limits: Sampled repertoires all dated from after the peak T cell response.

A word on this clone: No antigen is known for it.

Germline V lookup: CDR1 MNHEY, CDR2 SVGAGI. V was shortened by 0 bases and J by 10 bases, with 16 bases between the two germline ends. This CDR3 has 15 residues. Sequencing was performed with immunoSEQ multiplex PCR; in TCRdb, only in-frame clones are kept and a portion is missing. The data contain approximately 150,000 clones, 90% of them singletons. The source material was peripheral blood, sampled 28 days after the second AZD1222 dose. This clonotype was obtained from an adult who received the AZD1222 COVID-19 vaccine. The gene calls are TRBV6-5 and TRBJ2-1, with TRBD1 as a possible D gene (5 bases). The CDR3 protein is CASSYSIDSPGEQFF. CDR3 nucleotide sequence: TGTGCCAGCAGTTACTCGATCGATAGCCCAGGGGAGCAGTTCTTC.